This TCR beta chain stems from a study of shared clonotypes between healthy human individuals. Turning to the study itself: The study used three CD4 naive, three CD4 memory, two CD8 naive and one CD8 memory plate per donor.

Regarding this clone: Antigen unknown.

TCRdb keeps only in-frame clones here, not all; method: immunoSEQ multiplex PCR. The table records roughly 810,000 clones, 90% to 97% of them present only once. Germline CDR1 and CDR2: SEHNR and FQNEAQ (reference sequence). V was clipped by 5 bases and J by 5 bases, with 11 bases between them. This CDR3 contains 13 residues. Positively selected for CCR7, the CD45RO-negative cells used as naive CD8 cells excluded terminally differentiated effector memory CD45RA+ cells. Study results and caveats: Some naive CD4 clonotypes, roughly 5%, turned up in common across several donors.

The sequencing sample was made of naive CD8+ T cells sorted from blood. This chain connects TRBV7-9 to TRBJ2-3; D not resolved. This TCR came from a man aged 25-40 years in good health. The CDR3 region is CASSHHPLDTQYF. Written as DNA, the CDR3 is TGTGCCAGCAGCCACCACCCCTTAGATACGCAGTATTTT.